A selection of T cell receptor beta chains follows, all from one sample in a study of shared clonotypes between healthy human individuals. Sequenced by immunoSEQ multiplex PCR; TCRdb stores in-frame clones only, minus some. Counted here are about 2.2 million clones, 80% to 95% occurring once; the ten biggest clones make up more than 1.5%. The source material was naive CD8+ T cells from PBMCs. These receptors all come from a man in his late teens or twenties in good health. Some clones in this sample may be carry-over from other donors' samples. Each CDR3 is given with its conserved first and last residue. D genes are given only for firm matches. Clone size, where shown, is once, few, many, or a class for clones that have expanded.

D gene	clone size	V gene	J gene	CDR3 DNA	CDR3 protein
TRBD1	-	TRBV19	TRBJ2-3	TGTGCCAGTAGCAGTGACAGGGCCGGTGATACGCAGTATTTT	CASSSDRAGDTQYF
TRBD1	-	TRBV7-9	TRBJ2-7	TGTGCCAGCAGCTGGGCGGGACAGGGGGCCTGGGAGCAGTACTTC	CASSWAGQGAWEQYF
TRBD2	-	TRBV9	TRBJ2-7	TGTGCCAGCAGCACGGGGGGGCGCGGCGAGCAGTACTTC	CASSTGGRGEQYF
-	-	TRBV9	TRBJ2-3	TGTGCCAGCAGCGTCTTAGCGCGACCCCGTTACACAGATACGCAGTATTTT	CASSVLARPRYTDTQYF
-	once	TRBV9	TRBJ1-5	TGTGCCAGCAGCGTCGACGCAAATAGCAATCAGCCCCAGCATTTT	CASSVDANSNQPQHF
-	-	TRBV11-2	TRBJ2-7	TGTGCCAGCAGCTTAGCGAGAGGGGGCTACGAGCAGTACTTC	CASSLARGGYEQYF
TRBD1	-	TRBV4-2	TRBJ2-1	TGTGCCAGCAGTCGAGGGACAGGGGCTAATGAGCAGTTCTTC	CASSRGTGANEQFF
-	-	TRBV2	TRBJ2-5	TGTGCCAGCAGTGACGCTCCGAGGGTCTTCGAGACCCAGTACTTC	CASSDAPRVFETQYF
-	-	TRBV29-1	TRBJ1-2	TGCAGCGTTGAAGATCCGGCAGGGCATGGCTACACCTTC	CSVEDPAGHGYTF
TRBD2	once	TRBV5-6	TRBJ2-7	TGTGCCAGCAGCTTTGGGACTAGCGACTACGAGCAGTACTTC	CASSFGTSDYEQYF
-	-	TRBV5-1	TRBJ2-7	TGCGCCAGCAGCTTACCTAGCGATCTTGAGCAGTACTTC	CASSLPSDLEQYF
-	few	TRBV27	TRBJ1-2	-	CASSVGQGTMTF
TRBD2	-	TRBV28	TRBJ2-1	TGTGCCAGCAGTTTGAGGCGGGAGCTGGCCAATGAGCAGTTCTTC	CASSLRRELANEQFF
-	-	TRBV28	TRBJ2-3	TGTGCCACCAGGGGTAAGATTTGGGTCATGAGCGGGAGCACAGATACGCAGTATTTT	CATRGKIWVMSGSTDTQYF
-	-	TRBV19	TRBJ2-1	TGTGCCAGTAGTACCTACAAAAATAGCGGCGATGAGCAGTTCTTC	CASSTYKNSGDEQFF
-	-	TRBV5-1	TRBJ2-1	TGCGCCAGCAGCTTGGTGAGGAATGAGCAGTTCTTC	CASSLVRNEQFF
-	-	TRBV6-5	TRBJ1-5	TGTGCCAGCAGTTACTCGAAATCTACCCAGCCCCAGCATTTT	CASSYSKSTQPQHF
-	few	TRBV14	TRBJ2-5	TGTGCCAGCAGCCATCTAGGGGAGACCCAGTACTTC	CASSHLGETQYF
TRBD2	-	TRBV11-1	TRBJ2-3	TGTGCCAGCAGGTTAGCTGGGACACTAGCGGGAGGAGATACGCAGTATTTT	CASRLAGTLAGGDTQYF
TRBD2	-	TRBV27	TRBJ2-2	TGTGCCAGCAGTTTATGGGGCCTAGCGGGAGGGCCCACCGGGGAGCTGTTTTTT	CASSLWGLAGGPTGELFF
-	-	TRBV27	TRBJ1-5	TGTGCCAGCAGTTGGGCAGGGAGCCTTCAGCCCCAGCATTTT	CASSWAGSLQPQHF
TRBD1	-	TRBV6-1	TRBJ1-2	TGTGCCAGCAGTGGCTCGGACAGGAATAACTATGGCTACACCTTC	CASSGSDRNNYGYTF
-	-	TRBV7-2	TRBJ2-7	TGTGCCAGCAGCTTAGTAACAGCGAAAATAGACGAGCAGTACTTC	CASSLVTAKIDEQYF
TRBD2	-	TRBV6-1	TRBJ2-1	TGTGCCAGCAGTGAACCGGGAGGGTGGTTAGAGAATGAGCAGTTCTTC	CASSEPGGWLENEQFF
-	-	TRBV27	TRBJ2-2	TGTGCCAGCAGTTTTAGAGGGGCCGGGGAGCTGTTTTTT	CASSFRGAGELFF
-	-	TRBV9	TRBJ1-2	TGTGCCAGCAGCGTATCGGGGGACACCTATGGCTACACCTTC	CASSVSGDTYGYTF
TRBD1	once	TRBV28	TRBJ2-7	TGTGCCAGCAGCACCCCCCGACAGGGGGACTACGAGCAGTACTTC	CASSTPRQGDYEQYF
-	-	TRBV27	TRBJ2-2	TGTGCCAGCAGTTTACTTCAGGGCACCGGGGAGCTGTTTTTT	CASSLLQGTGELFF
-	-	TRBV27	TRBJ1-5	TGTGCCAGCGCTTGGGAGGGCAATCAGCCCCAGCATTTT	CASAWEGNQPQHF
-	-	TRBV18	TRBJ1-1	TGTGCCAGCTCACCCTCTTGGGGGCAGGACACTGAAGCTTTCTTT	CASSPSWGQDTEAFF
-	-	TRBV5-6	TRBJ2-3	TGTGCCACCAATGCACGGGCCGAGATTAGAGATACGCAGTATTTT	CATNARAEIRDTQYF
TRBD1	-	TRBV28	TRBJ2-7	TGTGCCAGCACCCCCCGGGACAGCTCCTACGAGCAGTACTTC	CASTPRDSSYEQYF
TRBD1	-	TRBV29-1	TRBJ2-7	TGCAGCGTCCTGACAGGGGCCTACGAGCAGTACTTC	CSVLTGAYEQYF
TRBD1	few	TRBV30	TRBJ1-1	TGTGCCTGGAAACAGGGGATGAACACTGAAGCTTTCTTT	CAWKQGMNTEAFF
TRBD2	-	TRBV7-9	TRBJ2-5	TGTGCCAGCACCCAACCCGCGGGGGGCCAGTACTTC	CASTQPAGGQYF
-	-	TRBV7-8	TRBJ2-1	TGTGCCAGCAGCTTGTCCATCCTCTACAATGAGCAGTTCTTC	CASSLSILYNEQFF
-	-	TRBV9	TRBJ2-5	TGTGCCAGCAGCCCCACCAACAGGCGCCAAGAGACCCAGTACTTC	CASSPTNRRQETQYF
-	-	TRBV28	TRBJ1-1	TGTGCCAGCAGTTTGGCAGGAATGAACACTGAAGCTTTCTTT	CASSLAGMNTEAFF
TRBD1	-	TRBV29-1	TRBJ2-3	TGCAGCGTGCGTGGGACAGGGTATTCGGATACGCAGTATTTT	CSVRGTGYSDTQYF
-	once	TRBV5-8	TRBJ1-1	TGTGCCAGCAGCCGGGGGCGCGGCACTGAAGCTTTCTTT	CASSRGRGTEAFF
-	-	TRBV4-3	TRBJ1-5	TGCGCCAGCAGCCAAGAATCTAATCAGCCCCAGCATTTT	CASSQESNQPQHF
-	-	TRBV9	TRBJ2-1	TGTGCCAGCAGCGTAAAATGGGGACCTGAGCAGTTCTTC	CASSVKWGPEQFF
TRBD1	-	TRBV7-2	TRBJ2-5	TGTGCCAGCAGCGACAGGGGCCAAGAGACCCAGTACTTC	CASSDRGQETQYF
-	-	TRBV19	TRBJ1-5	TGTGCCAGTACCCCCCTGCGGGGAGGGAATCAGCCCCAGCATTTT	CASTPLRGGNQPQHF
-	-	TRBV15	TRBJ1-4	TGTGCCACCAGCAGAGTCCAGGAGCGCGGTAATGAAAAACTGTTTTTT	CATSRVQERGNEKLFF
-	-	TRBV18	TRBJ2-1	TGTGCCAGCTCACCAGATAGGAGCAATGAGCAGTTCTTC	CASSPDRSNEQFF
-	-	TRBV4-3	TRBJ1-5	TGCGCCAGCAGCCAAGACAGGGTGGGACAGCCCCAGCATTTT	CASSQDRVGQPQHF
TRBD1	once	TRBV7-8	TRBJ1-1	TGTGCCAGCAGCCTCTATCGGGGACAGGGGAGTGGAGCTTTCTTT	CASSLYRGQGSGAFF
TRBD1	-	TRBV2	TRBJ1-2	TGTGCCAGCAGTGAAGCGTTAACTGGACAGGGACTAGGTTATGGCTACACCTTC	CASSEALTGQGLGYGYTF
-	-	TRBV4-1	TRBJ1-2	TGCGCCAGCAGCCAAGATAACGGGGGTTTCTATGGCTACACCTTC	CASSQDNGGFYGYTF
TRBD1	-	TRBV27	TRBJ2-7	TGTGCCAGCAGGACAGGGTTCGACGAGCAGTACTTC	CASRTGFDEQYF
TRBD1	-	TRBV25-1	TRBJ2-5	TGTGCCAGCAGTACAGGGGGCCGGGAGACCCAGTACTTC	CASSTGGRETQYF
TRBD1	-	TRBV4-2	TRBJ1-2	TGTGCCAGCAGCCAAGATCCGACAGGGAATTATGGCTACACCTTC	CASSQDPTGNYGYTF